Listed here are 32 T cell receptor beta chains from one sample, sequenced in a study of blood T cells in healthy people across ages. With a J-beta primer mix and a sample-barcoded 5' primer, a second PCR ran roughly 7 to 11 cycles. TCRdb processed the 5' RACE reads anew with MiXCR; each CDR3 protein has one entry. The sample holds over 1,500,000 distinct CDR3 sequences, 39% seen once. Sequenced sample: blood. These receptors all come from a human donor in good health.

This chain uses TRBV9 with TRBJ1-2, with 7 bases fitting TRBD1. Germline values: CDR1 SGDLS, CDR2 YYNGEE. This CDR3 contains 15 residues. The V and J ends lost 4 bases and 4 bases, in that order; junction bases with no gene match: 10. The CDR3 DNA is TGTGCCAGCAGCCAAGGCATAGGGGGCTTCTATGGCTACACCTTC. This sequence encodes CASSQGIGGFYGYTF.

The table lists this clonotype with a count of one. DNA for the CDR3: TGTGCCAGCAGCCGGACAGGGTTCCCGAGCGAGCAGTACTTC. Residues: CASSRTGFPSEQYF. V and J are TRBV3-1 and TRBJ2-5; the match to TRBD1 covers 8 bases. The J call may be in error: the DNA end matches TRBJ2-7 better. The CDR3 is made up of 14 amino acids. Germline CDR1 reads LGHDT; CDR2 reads YNNKEL (reference sequence).

This clonotype was observed at least ten times. The gene calls are TRBV11-1 and TRBJ2-7, with D possibly called TRBD1 or TRBD2 (5 bases each). Germline V gives CDR1 SGHAT, CDR2 FQDESV (reference sequence). V lost 5 bases, J lost 5 bases, and 16 bases lay in between. This CDR3 region has 14 residues. CDR3 sequence (DNA): TGTGCCAGCAGCCTTGGGGGTACTGGGAACGAGCAGTACTTC. Its translation is CASSLGGTGNEQYF.

This chain uses TRBV7-8 with TRBJ2-5, with D possibly matching TRBD1 (7 bases). Germline CDR1 and CDR2: SGHVS and FQNEAQ. The V gene lost 1 base and the J gene lost 11 bases, with 26 bases spanning the gap. The CDR3 loop spans 17 amino acids. CDR3 DNA: TGTGCCAGCAGCTTAGGCGGCAGGGGGGTTTTGCCCGATGAGCAGTACTTC. Translating it yields CASSLGGRGVLPDEQYF.

To note about this clonotype: This may come from a read error, since a much larger clone is one base off. The chain links TRBV7-6 to TRBJ2-1; D uncertain. The CDR3 length is 13 residues. In germline, CDR1 is SGHVS, CDR2 FNYEAQ. Here the CDR3 reads CASSLVPYNGQFF. CDR3 in DNA: TGTGCCAGCAGCTTAGTCCCCTACAATGGGCAGTTCTTC.

This clonotype has a count of ten or more. The chain carries TRBV9 and TRBJ2-7, with 7 bases identical to TRBD2. After removal of 2 bases from V and 1 base from J, the junction contained 3 bases not matched to a gene. CDR3 length: 14 amino acids. In germline, CDR1 is SGDLS, CDR2 YYNGEE. The CDR3 region is CASSVSGGSYEQYF. For the CDR3, the DNA is TGTGCCAGCAGCGTGTCGGGGGGATCCTACGAGCAGTACTTC.

There are a few counts of this clonotype. The chain uses TRBV9 and TRBJ2-1, with a tentative D call TRBD2 (6 bases). CDR1 and CDR2 (germline): SGDLS, YYNGEE. The CDR3 covers 15 residues. The V and J ends lost 0 bases and 5 bases respectively, with 12 bases between them. CDR3 sequence: CASSVGGLANNEQFF. Written as DNA, the CDR3 is TGTGCCAGCAGCGTAGGCGGTCTAGCGAACAATGAGCAGTTCTTC.

V is TRBV7-9 and J is TRBJ1-5, with a possible D match to TRBD1 (5 bases). In germline, CDR1 is SEHNR, CDR2 FQNEAQ (reference sequence). This CDR3 spans 15 amino acids. V lost 5 bases and J 6 bases, leaving 17 bases between the germline ends. The CDR3 loop is CASSALGGEVQPQHF. The CDR3 DNA follows: TGTGCCAGCAGCGCCCTGGGGGGGGAGGTTCAGCCCCAGCATTTT.

This clonotype was seen only a few times. The rearrangement joins TRBV20-1 to TRBJ2-3; 8 bases line up with TRBD1. J was trimmed by 6 bases and V by 0 bases; bases with no gene match: 14. CDR1 DFQATT and CDR2 SNEGSKA come from the germline V gene (reference sequence). The CDR3 has 17 residues. Written as DNA, the CDR3 is TGCAGTGCTAGAGAAACGACAGGGGCCAGCAGTTGGGATACGCAGTATTTT. Protein: CSARETTGASSWDTQYF.

Details on this clonotype: At one of its ends the junction is not consistent with the germline gene, which may arise from a read error. This chain uses TRBV12-5 with TRBJ2-2, with D hard to call. The CDR3 is 14 amino acids. Germline CDR1 LGHNT, CDR2 FRNRAP. The DNA of the CDR3 is TGTGTTAGTGGTTTGAATACTGGCACCGGGGAGCTGTTTTTT. It is translated as CVSGLNTGTGELFF. Together with reference TRBV12-5 and TRBJ2-2, the CDR3 gives the full variable domain: DARVTQTPRHKVTEMGQEVTMRCQPILGHNTVFWYRQTMMQGLELLAYFRNRAPLDDSGMPKDRFSAEMPDATLATLKIQPSEPRDSAVYFCVSGLNTGTGELFFGEGSRLTVL.

V and J are TRBV28 and TRBJ2-2; possibly TRBD2 for D (6 bases). Looked up from germline, CDR1 is MDHEN and CDR2 is SYDVKM. The CDR3 sequence is 14 residues long. Trimming shortened V by 5 bases and J by 4 bases, and 11 bases separated the two germline ends. This chain's CDR3 is CASSHAGRTGELFF. CDR3 DNA sequence: TGTGCCAGCAGTCATGCGGGGCGCACCGGGGAGCTGTTTTTT.

This clonotype was seen only a few times. The chain couples TRBV15 to TRBJ2-3, with TRBD1 matching over 9 bases. V was clipped by 3 bases and J by 11 bases; unmatched bases: 9. Germline lookup yields CDR1 LNHNV and CDR2 YYDKDF (reference sequence). The CDR3 extends over 14 amino acids. The CDR3, as DNA: TGTGCCACCAGCAGGGACAGGGGTCGCATTCTGCAGTATTTT. Its protein is CATSRDRGRILQYF.

The genes are TRBV6-2 or TRBV6-3 and TRBJ2-1; 8 bases map to TRBD2. V lost 11 bases, J lost 6 bases, and 12 bases stayed unmatched. This CDR3 has 14 amino acids. Per germline, CDR1 MNHEY and CDR2 SVGEGT. CDR3 DNA: TGTGCCGGAAAAGGGCGGGGGGCGATCAATGAGCAGTTCTTC. Translation: CAGKGRGAINEQFF.

This clonotype occurred once. V gene TRBV6-5 combines with J gene TRBJ2-1; D might be TRBD2 (5 bases). V lost 0 bases, J lost 7 bases, and 13 bases lay in between. Germline assignment: CDR1 MNHEY and CDR2 SVGAGI. The CDR3 totals 15 residues. The CDR3 DNA follows: TGTGCCAGCAGTTACTCGCTCCTAGCAGTAAATGAGCAGTTCTTC. Amino acid sequence: CASSYSLLAVNEQFF.

The chain combines TRBV7-8 with TRBJ2-3; the match to TRBD1 covers 9 bases. Per the germline V gene, CDR1 is SGHVS and CDR2 is FQNEAQ. Germline trimming cut 7 bases from V and 4 bases from J; bases unmatched to any gene: 12. CDR3 length equals 16 residues. The CDR3 DNA reads TGTGCCAGCAAATCCCCGGGACAGGGCTTCCCAGATACGCAGTATTTT. Protein: CASKSPGQGFPDTQYF.

This clonotype has only a few counts. In nucleotides, the CDR3 is TGCAGCGTTGAAGGTGAGGGGAGGCCCTACGAGCAGTACTTC. Its translation: CSVEGEGRPYEQYF. This chain links TRBV29-1 with TRBJ2-7; D is perhaps TRBD2 (6 bases). CDR3 length: 14 amino acids. Germline CDR1 and CDR2: SQVTM and ANQGSEA. The V and J ends lost 1 base and 2 bases respectively, with 12 bases between them.

The rearrangement uses TRBV6-2 or TRBV6-3 and TRBJ1-5; D is unclear. CDR3 length: 12 amino acids. V was trimmed by 10 bases and J by 7 bases, leaving 14 bases between them. The germline gives CDR1 MNHEY, CDR2 SVGEGT. CDR3 nucleotides: TGTGCCACAACACAAGGAAGACAGCCCCAGCATTTT. This gives the protein CATTQGRQPQHF.

V and J are TRBV7-2 and TRBJ2-7; tentatively, D is TRBD1 (5 bases). Between the trimmed V and J ends, which lost 5 bases and 1 base, there was a span of 18 bases. Germline loops: CDR1 SGHTA, CDR2 FQGNSA. The CDR3 covers 16 residues. The CDR3 sequence: CASSPDRTWVSYEQYF. The DNA of the CDR3 is TGTGCCAGCAGCCCCGATAGGACATGGGTGTCCTACGAGCAGTACTTC.

The rearrangement joins TRBV29-1 to TRBJ2-1, with D unclear. The CDR3 has 11 residues. Germline V gene data show CDR1 as SQVTM and CDR2 as ANQGSEA. Trimming removed 0 bases at V and 9 bases at J, with 6 bases between. The CDR3 nucleotides are TGCAGCGTTGAAGAATGGGGTGAGCAGTTCTTC. It translates to CSVEEWGEQFF.

The chain couples TRBV7-2 to TRBJ2-1; D assignment may be TRBD1 or TRBD2 (5 bases each). Per germline, CDR1 SGHTA and CDR2 FQGNSA. V was clipped by 5 bases and J by 11 bases, with 19 bases between them. This CDR3 comprises 14 residues. CDR3 DNA: TGTGCCAGCAGCAGGGACGGCCGCACCGAGAAGCAGTTCTTC. Its translation: CASSRDGRTEKQFF. Variable domain in full (rest from reference TRBV7-2 and TRBJ2-1): GAGVSQSPSNKVTEKGKDVELRCDPISGHTALYWYRQSLGQGLEFLIYFQGNSAPDKSGLPSDRFSAERTGGSVSTLTIQRTQQEDSAVYLCASSRDGRTEKQFFGPGTRLTVL.

There are a few counts of this clonotype. The chain couples TRBV12-5 to TRBJ2-4; 8 bases are shared with TRBD1. This CDR3 region has 13 residues. J gave up 15 bases and V 1 base, and 8 bases lay outside the gene matches. CDR1 LGHNT and CDR2 FRNRAP come from the germline V gene. The CDR3 loop reads CASGLGLDREPYF. DNA of the CDR3: TGTGCTAGTGGTTTGGGCCTGGACAGGGAACCGTACTTC. Combining the CDR3 with reference TRBV12-5 and TRBJ2-4 gives the whole variable domain DARVTQTPRHKVTEMGQEVTMRCQPILGHNTVFWYRQTMMQGLELLAYFRNRAPLDDSGMPKDRFSAEMPDATLATLKIQPSEPRDSAVYFCASGLGLDREPYFGAGTRLSVL.

J is TRBJ2-5 and V is TRBV20-1; 12 positions agree with TRBD2. The last part of the DNA fits TRBJ2-7 better; the J call may be wrong. The germline V gene encodes CDR1 DFQATT and CDR2 SNEGSKA (reference sequence). CDR3 size: 14 residues. CDR3 DNA sequence: TGCAGTGCCCCCATACTAGCGGGGGGCTACGAGCAGTACTTC. Protein product: CSAPILAGGYEQYF.

The sample holds a few counts of this clonotype. The chain has TRBV19 and TRBJ2-6; TRBD2 is a possible D gene (6 bases). Germline-derived CDR1 and CDR2 are LNHDA and SQIVND (reference sequence). The germline V and J ends were trimmed by 4 bases and 11 bases, with 12 bases remaining between them. The CDR3 runs 13 residues. The CDR3 loop reads CASSTGGMDVLTF. CDR3 DNA sequence: TGTGCCAGTAGTACAGGAGGGATGGACGTCCTGACTTTC.

The chain employs TRBV29-1 and TRBJ2-4; 7 bases align to TRBD1. The J call may be mistaken, given a closer DNA end match to TRBJ2-7. Per the germline V gene, CDR1 is SQVTM and CDR2 is ANQGSEA. This CDR3 is 14 amino acids long. CDR3 bases: TGCAGCGTTGTAAGTCGGACAGGTTCCTACGAGCAGTACGTC. This gives the protein CSVVSRTGSYEQYV.

The chain is built from TRBV6-5 and TRBJ1-5; D remains ambiguous. The ends were cut back, 8 bases at V and 0 bases at J, with 11 bases in the middle. Germline CDR1 reads MNHEY; CDR2 reads SVGAGI. This CDR3 spans 14 amino acids. In DNA, the CDR3 is TGTGCCAGCGCTAAACAGTATAGCAATCAGCCCCAGCATTTT. Translating gives CASAKQYSNQPQHF.

The gene calls are TRBV4-3 and TRBJ1-2, with TRBD1 matching 7 bases. The CDR3 sequence is 15 residues long. The junction had 15 bases not matched to a gene; V was cut back by 5 bases and J by 9 bases. Germline V gene lookup returns CDR1 LGHNA and CDR2 YSLEER. The CDR3 reads CASSLTGQGVGSYTF. The CDR3 coding sequence is TGCGCCAGCAGCTTAACCGGGCAGGGGGTTGGTAGCTACACCTTC.

This clonotype was recorded many times. The chain is built from TRBV9 and TRBJ2-5, with D unresolved. The CDR3 runs 13 residues. Germline V gene lookup returns CDR1 SGDLS and CDR2 YYNGEE. The V gene lost 2 bases and the J gene lost 1 base, with 6 bases spanning the gap. CDR3 region: CASSVTAQETQYF. For the CDR3, the DNA is TGTGCCAGCAGCGTTACAGCCCAAGAGACCCAGTACTTC.

This clonotype was seen only a few times. The chain combines TRBV20-1 with TRBJ1-2; D gene unclear. Germline CDR1 is DFQATT and CDR2 is SNEGSKA (reference sequence). Between the trimmed V and J ends, which lost 7 bases and 8 bases, there was a span of 11 bases. The length of the CDR3 is 10 residues. This CDR3 is CSVASGGYTF. CDR3 coding DNA: TGCAGTGTGGCGTCTGGGGGCTACACCTTC.

This rearrangement joins TRBV20-1 to TRBJ1-5; D ambiguous. The ends were cut back, 1 base at V and 3 bases at J, with 16 bases in the middle. The CDR3 runs to 16 residues. From germline, CDR1 is DFQATT and CDR2 SNEGSKA (reference sequence). CDR3 sequence: CSARAVAPGINQPQHF. The CDR3 coding sequence is TGCAGTGCTAGAGCGGTGGCTCCGGGTATCAATCAGCCCCAGCATTTT.

The CDR3 coding sequence is TGCAGCGTTGAGGTACGGAGGTCCTACAATGAGCAGTTCTTC. Protein: CSVEVRRSYNEQFF. The rearrangement joins TRBV29-1 to TRBJ2-1; TRBD2 is a possible D gene (5 bases). Germline loops: CDR1 SQVTM, CDR2 ANQGSEA. The CDR3 has 14 amino acids. V gave up 3 bases and J gave up 1 base, with 10 bases separating them.

This clonotype was detected only a few times. The chain has TRBV7-9 and TRBJ2-7, with TRBD1 matching over 8 bases. The CDR3 has 13 residues. Looked up from germline, CDR1 is SEHNR and CDR2 is FQNEAQ (reference sequence). The DNA for the CDR3 is TGTGCTGCCTCATGGGGACAGGACTACGAGCAGTACTTC. It specifies CAASWGQDYEQYF.

The gene calls are TRBV6-5 and TRBJ2-5, with 8 nucleotides matching TRBD1. Per germline, CDR1 MNHEY and CDR2 SVGAGI. Germline trimming cut 6 bases from V and 5 bases from J; bases unmatched to any gene: 11. CDR3 length: 15 amino acids. Here the CDR3 DNA reads TGTGCCAGCAGACATCGGACAGGGCCTTGGGAGACCCAGTACTTC. Protein sequence: CASRHRTGPWETQYF.